This T cell receptor (beta chain) was documented in a study of blood T cell repertoires in COVID-19 (dated by TCRdb to 2018 to 2020). At the level of the whole study: Samples covering the acute and convalescent phases of COVID-19 were provided by collaborators in the United States, Italy and Spain. The prospective study material was composed of cDNA or gDNA derived from T cells, B-cell-depleted T cells, or PBMCs. Deeply sampled blood TCRbeta repertoires from subjects exposed to, actively infected with, or recovered from COVID-19 were included in the dataset. The repertoires were released in a freely available public database meant as a resource for research on the immune response to SARS-CoV-2. The samples were drawn from two sources: the first 160 participants of the ongoing ImmuneRACE study, and 1,200 or so subjects contributed by 6 global collaborators. Nearly every sample came with metadata listing a de-identified subject ID, COVID-19 status, age in years and sex. HLA class I and class II types, where available, came from metadata supplied by the sample provider rather than from assay-based typing. Broad study findings and their caveats: The amount of clinical and demographic metadata varied by source and participant and was provided uncurated.

Only one count was recorded for this clone. Its target antigen remains unknown. No quality values exist for individual bases; no much larger clone is one base distant. Collaborating institutions collected whole blood in K2EDTA tubes following their own protocols. For TCRbeta analysis, collaborator samples were shipped as frozen whole blood, as isolated PBMCs, or as DNA extracted from either sample type. Measured from the cysteine to the phenylalanine, the CDR3 is 14 residues long. The retained sequence is limited to the CDR3, 42 bases, with the frame set at the first base. V and J are truncated by 6 bases and 3 bases respectively, leaving an intervening sequence of 14 bases. Reading the germline V gene gives CDR1 MDHEN and CDR2 SYDVKM. TCRbeta CDR3 regions were amplified from genomic DNA by means of the immunoSEQ Assay, a bias-controlled multiplex PCR. The authors' pipeline ran thus. Nucleated cell counts per sample were estimated from amplification of reference gene primers within the assay. Sequence reads were collapsed and filtered to measure the absolute abundance of every unique TCRbeta CDR3 rearrangement. For each sample, productive Simpson clonality was calculated as the square root of Simpson's diversity index over productive rearrangements. TCRdb's version of the immuneACCESS table is confined to in-frame rearrangements and falls short of the full clone set. An unresolved V gene accounts for under half of the shortfall where checked; the remainder is of unknown origin. V and J calls and clone size are copied from that table; D and trimming were computed from the DNA. Here the sample has some 230,000 clones; more than 75% occur a single time. The ten biggest clones cover around 0.98% of the sample.

The receptor's source is a man between 40 and 49 years old with acute or convalescent COVID-19. Sequenced material: peripheral blood. The rearrangement joined TRBV28 to TRBJ1-1; no D gene is confidently identified. The DNA sequence is as follows: TGTGCCAGCAGGGTGGGTCGCAGGTACACTGAAGCTTTCTTT. This gives the protein CASRVGRRYTEAFF.